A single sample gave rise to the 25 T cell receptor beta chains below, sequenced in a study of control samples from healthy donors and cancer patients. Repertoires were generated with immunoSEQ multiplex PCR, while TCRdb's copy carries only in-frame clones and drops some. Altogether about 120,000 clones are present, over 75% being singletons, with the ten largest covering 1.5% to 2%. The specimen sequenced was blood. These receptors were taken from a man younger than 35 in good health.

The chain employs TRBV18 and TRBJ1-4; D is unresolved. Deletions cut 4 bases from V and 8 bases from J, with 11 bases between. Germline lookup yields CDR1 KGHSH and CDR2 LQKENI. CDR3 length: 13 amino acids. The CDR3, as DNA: TGTGCCAGCTCACAGTTCACGGAGGAAAAACTGTTTTTT. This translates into CASSQFTEEKLFF.

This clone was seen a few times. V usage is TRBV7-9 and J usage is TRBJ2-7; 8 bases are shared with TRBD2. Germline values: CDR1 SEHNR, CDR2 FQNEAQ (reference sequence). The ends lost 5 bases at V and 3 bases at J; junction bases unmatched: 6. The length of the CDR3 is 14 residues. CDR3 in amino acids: CASSDAGTSYEQYF. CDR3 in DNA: TGTGCCAGCAGCGATGCCGGGACTAGCTACGAGCAGTACTTC.

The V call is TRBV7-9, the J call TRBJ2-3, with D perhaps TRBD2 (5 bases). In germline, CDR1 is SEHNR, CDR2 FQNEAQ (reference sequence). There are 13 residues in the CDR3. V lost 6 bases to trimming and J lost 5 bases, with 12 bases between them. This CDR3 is CASRGSEVDTQYF. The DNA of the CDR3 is TGTGCCAGCAGGGGTAGCGAAGTAGATACGCAGTATTTT.

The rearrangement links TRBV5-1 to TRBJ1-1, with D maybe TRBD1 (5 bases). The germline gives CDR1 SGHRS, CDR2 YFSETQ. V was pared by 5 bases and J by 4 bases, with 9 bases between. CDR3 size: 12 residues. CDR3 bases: TGCGCCAGCAGTCCCGGGGCCACTGAAGCTTTCTTT. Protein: CASSPGATEAFF.

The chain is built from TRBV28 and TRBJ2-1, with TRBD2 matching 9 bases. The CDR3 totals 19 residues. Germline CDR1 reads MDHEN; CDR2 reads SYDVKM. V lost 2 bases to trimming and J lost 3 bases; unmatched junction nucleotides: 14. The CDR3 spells CASSLRPIRAGGNYNEQFF. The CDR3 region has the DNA TGTGCCAGCAGTTTAAGGCCTATAAGAGCGGGAGGAAACTACAATGAGCAGTTCTTC.

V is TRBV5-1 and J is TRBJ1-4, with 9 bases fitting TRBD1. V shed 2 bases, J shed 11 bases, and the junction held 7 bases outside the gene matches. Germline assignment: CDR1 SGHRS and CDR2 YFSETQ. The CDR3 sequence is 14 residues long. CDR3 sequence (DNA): TGCGCCAGCAGCTTCCGGGACAGGGTTGGGAAACTGTTTTTT. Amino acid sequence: CASSFRDRVGKLFF. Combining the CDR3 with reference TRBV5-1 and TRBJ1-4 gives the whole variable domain KAGVTQTPRYLIKTRGQQVTLSCSPISGHRSVSWYQQTPGQGLQFLFEYFSETQRNKGNFPGRFSGRQFSNSRSEMNVSTLELGDSALYLCASSFRDRVGKLFFGSGTQLSVL.

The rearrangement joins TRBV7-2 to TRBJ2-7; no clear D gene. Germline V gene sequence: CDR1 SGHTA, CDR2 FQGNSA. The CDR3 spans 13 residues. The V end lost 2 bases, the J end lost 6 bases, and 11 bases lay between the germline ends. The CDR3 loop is CASSLFSRAEQYF. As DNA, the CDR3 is TGTGCCAGCAGCTTATTTAGCAGAGCCGAGCAGTACTTC.

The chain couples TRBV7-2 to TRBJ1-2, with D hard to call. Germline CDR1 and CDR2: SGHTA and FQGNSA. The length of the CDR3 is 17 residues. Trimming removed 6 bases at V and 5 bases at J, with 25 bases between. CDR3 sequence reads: CASSPFVGRRRGYGYTF. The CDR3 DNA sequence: TGTGCCAGCAGTCCTTTTGTCGGACGCCGCCGAGGGTATGGCTACACCTTC. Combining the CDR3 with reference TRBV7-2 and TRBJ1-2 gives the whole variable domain GAGVSQSPSNKVTEKGKDVELRCDPISGHTALYWYRQSLGQGLEFLIYFQGNSAPDKSGLPSDRFSAERTGGSVSTLTIQRTQQEDSAVYLCASSPFVGRRRGYGYTFGSGTRLTVV.

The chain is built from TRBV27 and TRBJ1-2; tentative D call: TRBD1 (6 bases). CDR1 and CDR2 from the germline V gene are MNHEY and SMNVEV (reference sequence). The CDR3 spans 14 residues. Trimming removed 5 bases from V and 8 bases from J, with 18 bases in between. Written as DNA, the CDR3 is TGTGCCAGCAGTCTTAATTGGGGGCCCGGGGGCTACACCTTC. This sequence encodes CASSLNWGPGGYTF.

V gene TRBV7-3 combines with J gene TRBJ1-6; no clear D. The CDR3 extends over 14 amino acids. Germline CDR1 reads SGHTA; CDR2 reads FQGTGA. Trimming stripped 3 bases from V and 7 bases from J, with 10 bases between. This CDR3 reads CASSFGGNNSPLHF. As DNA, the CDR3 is TGTGCCAGCAGCTTTGGAGGGAACAATTCACCCCTCCACTTT.

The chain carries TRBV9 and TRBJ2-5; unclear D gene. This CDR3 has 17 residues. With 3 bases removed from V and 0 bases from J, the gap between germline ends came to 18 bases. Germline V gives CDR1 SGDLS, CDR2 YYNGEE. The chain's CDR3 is CASSGGSRDEYQETQYF. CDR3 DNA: TGTGCCAGCAGCGGAGGATCAAGGGATGAGTACCAAGAGACCCAGTACTTC.

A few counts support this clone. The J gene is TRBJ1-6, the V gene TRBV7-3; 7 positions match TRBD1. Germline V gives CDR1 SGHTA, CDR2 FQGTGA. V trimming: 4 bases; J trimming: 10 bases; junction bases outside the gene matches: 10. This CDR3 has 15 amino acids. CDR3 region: CASSSYGTAGSPLHF. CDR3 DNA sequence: TGTGCCAGCAGCTCCTACGGGACAGCGGGCTCACCCCTCCACTTT. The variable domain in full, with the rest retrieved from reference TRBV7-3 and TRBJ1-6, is GAGVSQTPSNKVTEKGKYVELRCDPISGHTALYWYRQSLGQGPEFLIYFQGTGAADDSGLPNDRFFAVRPEGSVSTLKIQRTERGDSAVYLCASSSYGTAGSPLHFGNGTRLTVT.

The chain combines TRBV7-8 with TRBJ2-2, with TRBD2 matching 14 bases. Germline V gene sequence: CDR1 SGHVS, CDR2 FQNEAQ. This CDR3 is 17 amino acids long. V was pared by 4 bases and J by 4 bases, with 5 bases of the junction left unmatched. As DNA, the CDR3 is TGTGCCAGCAGCTGGGGGGGACTAGCGGGAGTCACCGGGGAGCTGTTTTTT. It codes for CASSWGGLAGVTGELFF.

The CDR3 DNA reads TGTGCCTGGAGTGTACTAGCGCTGGACGAGCAGTACTTC. This sequence encodes CAWSVLALDEQYF. V usage is TRBV30 and J usage is TRBJ2-7; 7 bases agree with TRBD2. The J segment lost 5 bases and the V segment lost 0 bases, leaving 4 bases of the junction unmatched. The germline gives CDR1 GTSNPN, CDR2 SVGIG (reference sequence). This CDR3 comprises 13 residues.

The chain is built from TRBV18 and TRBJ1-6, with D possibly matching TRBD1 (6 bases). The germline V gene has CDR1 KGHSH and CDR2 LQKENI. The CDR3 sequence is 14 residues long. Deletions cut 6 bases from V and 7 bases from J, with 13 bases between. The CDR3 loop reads CASSPTGSNSPLHF. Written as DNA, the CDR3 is TGTGCCAGCTCCCCGACAGGATCAAATTCACCCCTCCACTTT.

CDR3 sequence reads: CASGSGQWWGTDTQYF. In nucleotides, the CDR3 is TGTGCCAGCGGAAGTGGACAGTGGTGGGGCACAGATACGCAGTATTTT. The gene calls are TRBV5-6 and TRBJ2-3; possible D gene TRBD1, 6 bases. This CDR3 is built from 16 residues. Germline V lookup: CDR1 SGHDT, CDR2 YYEEEE. The V end lost 7 bases, the J end lost 1 base, and 19 bases lay between the germline ends. The full variable domain, in which reference TRBV5-6 and TRBJ2-3 provide the parts outside the CDR3, is DAGVTQSPTHLIKTRGQQVTLRCSPKSGHDTVSWYQQALGQGPQFIFQYYEEEERQRGNFPDRFSGHQFPNYSSELNVNALLLGDSALYLCASGSGQWWGTDTQYFGPGTRLTVL.

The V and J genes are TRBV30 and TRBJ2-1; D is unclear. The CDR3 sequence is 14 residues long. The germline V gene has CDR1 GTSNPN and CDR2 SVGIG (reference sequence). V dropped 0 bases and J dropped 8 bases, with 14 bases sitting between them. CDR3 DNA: TGTGCCTGGAGTGTAGGCCGGGCTATGGATGAGCAGTTCTTC. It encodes CAWSVGRAMDEQFF.

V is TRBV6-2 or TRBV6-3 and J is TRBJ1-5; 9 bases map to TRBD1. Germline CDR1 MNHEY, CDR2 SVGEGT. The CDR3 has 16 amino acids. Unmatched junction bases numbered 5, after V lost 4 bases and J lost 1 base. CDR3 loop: CASSSTGGWSNQPQHF. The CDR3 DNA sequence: TGTGCCAGCAGTTCTACAGGGGGCTGGAGCAATCAGCCCCAGCATTTT.

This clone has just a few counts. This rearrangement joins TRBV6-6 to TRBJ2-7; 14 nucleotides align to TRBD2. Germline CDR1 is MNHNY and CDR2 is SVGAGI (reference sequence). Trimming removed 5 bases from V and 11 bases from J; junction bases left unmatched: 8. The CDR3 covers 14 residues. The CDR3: CASSGTSGSREEYF. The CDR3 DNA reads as TGTGCCAGCAGTGGGACTAGCGGGAGTAGGGAGGAGTACTTC.

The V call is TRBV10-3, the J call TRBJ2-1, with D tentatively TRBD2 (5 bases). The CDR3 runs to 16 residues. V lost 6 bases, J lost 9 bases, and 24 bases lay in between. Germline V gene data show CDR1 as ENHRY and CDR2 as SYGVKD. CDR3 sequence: CAIRGSPNTRTGEQFF. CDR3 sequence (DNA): TGTGCCATCAGGGGATCTCCAAATACTAGGACCGGTGAGCAGTTCTTC.

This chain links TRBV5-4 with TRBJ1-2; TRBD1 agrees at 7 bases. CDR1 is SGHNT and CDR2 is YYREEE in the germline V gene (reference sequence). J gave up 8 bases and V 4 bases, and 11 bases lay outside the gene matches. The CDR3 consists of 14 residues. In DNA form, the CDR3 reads TGTGCCAGCAGCCCAAACCCAGGGGGGGGAGGCTACACCTTC. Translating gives CASSPNPGGGGYTF.

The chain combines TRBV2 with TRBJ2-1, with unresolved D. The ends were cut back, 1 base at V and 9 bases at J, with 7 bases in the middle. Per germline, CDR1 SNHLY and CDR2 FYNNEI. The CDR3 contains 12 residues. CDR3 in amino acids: CASSEGDAEQFF. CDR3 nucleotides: TGTGCCAGCAGTGAAGGTGACGCTGAGCAGTTCTTC.

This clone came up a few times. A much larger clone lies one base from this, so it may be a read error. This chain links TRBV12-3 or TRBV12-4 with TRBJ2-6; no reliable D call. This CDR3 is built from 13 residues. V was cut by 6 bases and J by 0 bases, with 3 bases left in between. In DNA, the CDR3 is TGTGCCAGCAGCCTCTCTGGGGCCAACGTCCTGACTTTC. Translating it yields CASSLSGANVLTF.

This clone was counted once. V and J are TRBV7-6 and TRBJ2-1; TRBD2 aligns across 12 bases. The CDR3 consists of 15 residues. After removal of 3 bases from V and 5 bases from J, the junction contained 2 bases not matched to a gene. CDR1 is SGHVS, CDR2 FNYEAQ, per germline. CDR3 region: CASSFLAGGNNEQFF. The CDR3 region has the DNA TGTGCCAGCAGCTTTCTAGCGGGAGGGAACAATGAGCAGTTCTTC.

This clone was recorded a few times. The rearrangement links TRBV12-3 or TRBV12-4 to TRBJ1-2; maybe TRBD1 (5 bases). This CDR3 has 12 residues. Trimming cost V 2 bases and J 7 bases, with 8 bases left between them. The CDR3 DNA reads TGTGCCAGCAGTTTACAGGGAAGTGGCTACACCTTC. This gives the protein CASSLQGSGYTF.